These T cell receptor beta chains were read from a single sample in a study of T-cell reconstitution after alpha-beta-depleted transplantation in children. From the PCR reads, TCRdb called clonotypes with MiXCR, one entry per CDR3 protein. There are about 580,000 distinct CDR3 sequences in the sample; about 21% occur only once, and roughly 15% lies in the top ten. The sequenced sample was PBMCs, mostly from graft donor cells, obtained 360 days after TCRalphabeta/CD19-depleted stem cell transplant. All receptors come from a boy younger than two who had a stem cell transplant for acute myeloid leukemia, so the T cells may come from the graft donor. The CDR3 runs from the conserved cysteine through the conserved F or W. The order of the fields is CDR3 protein, CDR3 DNA, V gene, clone size, D gene, J gene. The D gene is left open where the match is weak. Clone size, where shown, is once, few, many, or a class for clones that have expanded.

CASIPGAHEKLFF | TGTGCCAGCATACCAGGGGCCCATGAAAAACTGTTTTTT | TRBV6-5 | many | . | TRBJ1-4
CASSDRRDTEAFF | TGTGCCAGCAGTGACAGGCGAGACACTGAAGCTTTCTTT | TRBV25-1 | few | . | TRBJ1-1
CASSSVYNSPLHF | TGTGCCAGCAGTTCAGTCTATAATTCACCCCTCCACTTT | TRBV28 | many | . | TRBJ1-6
CASSAVLAGGLGQQFF | TGTGCCAGCAGTGCAGTACTAGCGGGGGGCCTCGGCCAACAGTTCTTC | TRBV12-3/TRBV12-4 | once | TRBD2 | TRBJ2-1
CASSRGVTQYF | TGTGCCAGCAGCAGAGGGGTTACGCAGTATTTT | TRBV7-9 | many | . | TRBJ2-3
CASSYRPSGNTIYF | TGTGCCAGCAGTTACAGGCCCTCTGGAAACACCATATATTTT | TRBV6-5 | . | . | TRBJ1-3
CASSPSLASGGFTGELFF | TGTGCCAGCAGCCCTTCCCTTGCTAGCGGGGGGTTCACCGGGGAGCTGTTTTTT | TRBV9 | . | TRBD2 | TRBJ2-2
CATIRALNTGELFF | TGTGCCACAATCCGGGCCTTGAACACCGGGGAGCTGTTTTTT | TRBV6-1 | . | . | TRBJ2-2
CATSTIRVGHYNEQFF | TGTGCCACCAGCACCATCAGGGTTGGGCATTACAATGAGCAGTTCTTC | TRBV15 | . | . | TRBJ2-1
CSVEQVYAFF | TGCAGCGTCGAACAGGTCTACGCTTTCTTT | TRBV29-1 | . | . | TRBJ1-1
CSVARTSGEETQYF | TGCAGCGTTGCCAGGACTAGCGGAGAAGAGACCCAGTACTTC | TRBV29-1 | few | TRBD2 | TRBJ2-5
CASSLALQGAVNTEAFF | TGCGCCAGCAGCTTGGCTTTACAGGGGGCAGTGAACACTGAAGCTTTCTTT | TRBV5-1 | . | TRBD1 | TRBJ1-1
CASRGNPGTGDTDTQYF | TGTGCCAGCAGGGGGAACCCCGGGACAGGGGACACAGATACGCAGTATTTT | TRBV2 | few | TRBD1 | TRBJ2-3
CASSSRTGLSYEQYF | TGTGCCAGCAGCTCCAGGACAGGCCTCTCCTACGAGCAGTACTTC | TRBV7-2 | . | TRBD1 | TRBJ2-7
CASSYSAGGTTVTGANVLTF | TGTGCCAGCAGTTACTCGGCCGGGGGGACAACAGTGACTGGGGCCAACGTCCTGACTTTC | TRBV6-2/TRBV6-3 | . | . | TRBJ2-6
CASNQGTYFTDTQYF | TGTGCCAGCAATCAGGGTACCTACTTCACAGATACGCAGTATTTT | TRBV12-3/TRBV12-4 | . | . | TRBJ2-3
CASSFPGQGYTGELFF | TGTGCCAGCAGTTTCCCGGGACAGGGCTATACCGGGGAGCTGTTTTTT | TRBV28 | . | TRBD1 | TRBJ2-2
CSVEGGADTDTQYF | TGCAGCGTTGAAGGGGGGGCCGACACAGATACGCAGTATTTT | TRBV29-1 | . | . | TRBJ2-3
CASSLLGGGASDTQYF | TGTGCCAGCAGCTTATTGGGCGGGGGGGCTTCAGATACGCAGTATTTT | TRBV7-2 | . | TRBD2 | TRBJ2-3
CASSLATDTEAFF | TGTGCCAGCAGCTTGGCGACAGACACTGAAGCTTTCTTT | TRBV13 | . | . | TRBJ1-1
CASIHRLAGTDTQYF | TGTGCCAGCATCCATCGTCTAGCGGGCACAGATACGCAGTATTTT | TRBV5-6 | few | TRBD2 | TRBJ2-3
CASSPQGLAGGQNTGELFF | TGTGCCAGCAGCCCGCAGGGTCTAGCGGGGGGACAGAACACCGGGGAGCTGTTTTTT | TRBV6-1 | many | TRBD2 | TRBJ2-2
CASSPLILDRGDSPLHF | TGTGCCAGCAGCCCCCTCATACTGGACAGGGGTGATTCACCCCTCCACTTT | TRBV6-2/TRBV6-3 | . | TRBD1 | TRBJ1-6
CSVGAPPLTSEETQYF | TGCAGCGTTGGCGCCCCCCCCTTGACATCAGAAGAGACCCAGTACTTC | TRBV29-1 | many | . | TRBJ2-5
CSATGTEAFF | TGCAGTGCCACCGGGACAGAAGCTTTCTTT | TRBV20-1 | many | . | TRBJ1-1
CASSVTIGDRGYGYTF | TGTGCCAGCAGCGTAACGATTGGGGACAGGGGCTATGGCTACACCTTC | TRBV9 | . | TRBD1 | TRBJ1-2
CASSQEGFLGNEQFF | TGCGCCAGCAGCCAAGAAGGGTTTTTGGGGAATGAGCAGTTCTTC | TRBV4-3 | . | . | TRBJ2-1
CASSPGRYNEQFF | TGTGCCAGCAGCCCGGGACGATACAATGAGCAGTTCTTC | TRBV12-3/TRBV12-4 | many | . | TRBJ2-1
CASSNRQGPSTF | TGCGCCAGCAGCAACCGACAAGGACCTTCTACCTTC | TRBV4-1 | . | . | TRBJ1-2
CASSLVTGVNTEAFF | TGTGCCAGCAGCTTAGTTACCGGGGTGAACACTGAAGCTTTCTTT | TRBV7-6 | . | . | TRBJ1-1
CSVGEGPSNYGYTF | TGCAGCGTTGGAGAGGGGCCATCTAACTATGGCTACACCTTC | TRBV29-1 | . | . | TRBJ1-2
CASRPSGQGNYGYTF | TGTGCCAGCAGGCCATCGGGACAGGGGAACTATGGCTACACCTTC | TRBV6-1 | few | TRBD1 | TRBJ1-2
CSVPPWGLGTDTQYF | TGCAGCGTTCCCCCCTGGGGACTCGGCACAGATACGCAGTATTTT | TRBV29-1 | many | . | TRBJ2-3
CASSLNRDHTQYF | TGTGCCAGCAGCTTAAACAGGGACCATACGCAGTATTTT | TRBV11-3 | . | . | TRBJ2-3
CASSLAGGREETQYF | TGTGCCAGCAGCTTAGCCGGCGGCAGGGAAGAGACCCAGTACTTC | TRBV7-2 | few | . | TRBJ2-5
CAWRDSYEQYF | TGTGCCTGGAGGGACAGCTACGAGCAGTACTTC | TRBV30 | . | . | TRBJ2-7
CASSHTGVSYNEQFF | TGTGCCAGCAGCCATACAGGGGTCTCCTACAATGAGCAGTTCTTC | TRBV7-6 | . | TRBD1 | TRBJ2-1
CASSKGSTEAFF | TGTGCCAGCAGTAAGGGAAGCACTGAAGCTTTCTTT | TRBV27 | . | . | TRBJ1-1
CASSSGTGGFEQYF | TGTGCCAGCAGTTCCGGGACAGGGGGCTTCGAGCAGTACTTC | TRBV27 | . | TRBD1 | TRBJ2-7
CASSLSEYNSPLHF | TGTGCCAGCAGTTTATCGGAGTATAATTCACCCCTCCACTTT | TRBV12-3/TRBV12-4 | few | . | TRBJ1-6
CASSRGQGVGANVLTF | TGCGCCAGCAGCCGAGGACAGGGAGTAGGGGCCAACGTCCTGACTTTC | TRBV5-1 | many | TRBD1 | TRBJ2-6
CASSQDGNYEQYF | TGCGCCAGCAGCCAAGACGGCAACTACGAGCAGTACTTC | TRBV4-3 | few | . | TRBJ2-7
CSVDGTSGAPSTDTQYF | TGCAGCGTTGATGGGACTAGCGGGGCGCCTAGCACAGATACGCAGTATTTT | TRBV29-1 | . | TRBD2 | TRBJ2-3
CSAMMGVNYGYTF | TGCAGTGCTATGATGGGCGTTAACTATGGCTACACCTTC | TRBV20-1 | . | . | TRBJ1-2
CASSSTGDEDDEQFF | TGTGCCAGCAGCTCGACAGGCGACGAGGACGATGAGCAGTTCTTC | TRBV7-9 | many | . | TRBJ2-1
CASSLEAGTDTQYF | TGCGCCAGCAGCTTGGAAGCGGGGACAGATACGCAGTATTTT | TRBV5-1 | many | TRBD2 | TRBJ2-3
CSVAPWSGRLAGELFF | TGCAGCGTGGCGCCATGGTCAGGGAGGTTAGCCGGGGAGCTGTTTTTT | TRBV29-1 | many | . | TRBJ2-2
CASSLPHRGHGELFF | TGTGCCAGCAGCTTACCCCACAGGGGACACGGGGAGCTGTTTTTT | TRBV11-3 | . | TRBD1 | TRBJ2-2
CASSQGRRRITEAFF | TGTGCCAGCAGCCAGGGACGGCGGCGGATCACTGAAGCTTTCTTT | TRBV5-5 | . | . | TRBJ1-1
CASSPTGSSYEQYF | TGTGCCAGCTCACCTACAGGAAGCTCCTACGAGCAGTACTTC | TRBV18 | . | . | TRBJ2-7
CSVEDGEGGIYNEQFF | TGCAGCGTTGAAGATGGGGAGGGGGGCATCTACAATGAGCAGTTCTTC | TRBV29-1 | many | . | TRBJ2-1
CASSLVDLLNIQYF | TGTGCCAGCAGCTTAGTGGATTTACTAAACATTCAGTACTTC | TRBV7-2 | . | . | TRBJ2-4
CASSPPSGQPYGYTF | TGTGCCAGCAGCCCACCCTCGGGACAGCCCTATGGCTACACCTTC | TRBV7-2 | few | TRBD1 | TRBJ1-2
CASSLDLGHNQPQHF | TGCGCCAGCAGCTTGGATTTGGGGCACAATCAGCCCCAGCATTTT | TRBV5-1 | many | . | TRBJ1-5
CASSPRVPSTDTQYF | TGTGCCAGCAGCCCCCGGGTTCCTAGCACAGATACGCAGTATTTT | TRBV3-1 | few | . | TRBJ2-3